Below are 21 T cell receptor beta chains sequenced from a single sample in a study of HIV-infected patients and healthy controls. Alpha and beta constant-region primers primed reverse transcription of 500 to 550 ng RNA. Using multiplexing indices, alpha and beta chain libraries were generated apart by chain-specific third strand synthesis. TCRdb called the 5' RACE reads again in MiXCR, with one record for every CDR3 protein. The sample yields several thousand distinct CDR3 sequences, around 9% seen once. Roughly three months, about 14 weeks, into antiretroviral therapy, follow-up blood was collected. The repertoire came from unfractionated whole blood and reflected all unsorted peripheral T cells. Sequencing used blood, obtained during antiretroviral therapy. These receptors were obtained from an adult with HIV infection.

Many counts were recorded for this clonotype. The rearrangement joins TRBV29-1 to TRBJ2-7, with TRBD1 matching 7 bases. This CDR3 has 14 amino acids. Losses at the gene ends were 0 bases for V and 4 bases for J; bases not matched to a gene: 6. CDR1 and CDR2 from the germline V gene are SQVTM and ANQGSEA. The CDR3 loop reads CSVEDQAGGYEQYF. The CDR3 coding sequence is TGCAGCGTTGAAGATCAAGCAGGGGGATACGAGCAGTACTTC.

This clonotype occurred many times. V usage is TRBV20-1 and J usage is TRBJ1-5, with TRBD1 as a possible D gene (5 bases). CDR3 length equals 12 residues. With 4 bases removed from V and 7 bases from J, the gap between germline ends came to 11 bases. Germline lookup yields CDR1 DFQATT and CDR2 SNEGSKA (reference sequence). The CDR3 DNA reads TGCAGTGCTATGGGGGGAATGCAGCCCCAGCATTTT. This translates into CSAMGGMQPQHF.

This clonotype was detected ten times or more. The chain couples TRBV27 to TRBJ1-5, with D perhaps TRBD1 (5 bases). CDR3 length: 12 residues. Germline values: CDR1 MNHEY, CDR2 SMNVEV (reference sequence). V dropped 3 bases and J dropped 7 bases, with 7 bases sitting between them. The chain's CDR3 is CASSFQGQPQHF. The CDR3 DNA follows: TGTGCCAGCAGTTTTCAGGGCCAGCCCCAGCATTTT.

This clonotype was seen repeatedly, ten times or more. The chain links TRBV2 to TRBJ2-3; 9 nucleotides match TRBD1. V dropped 4 bases and J dropped 4; count of bases not matched to a gene: 0. CDR3 length: 13 residues. CDR1 is SNHLY, CDR2 FYNNEI, per germline. DNA for the CDR3: TGTGCCAGCAGTGGACAGGGGGCAGATACGCAGTATTTT. Amino acids: CASSGQGADTQYF.

This clonotype was recorded at least ten times. The J gene is TRBJ2-7, the V gene TRBV3-1; D is undetermined. Germline V CDR1 and CDR2: LGHDT, YNNKEL (reference sequence). V lost 3 bases and J lost 6, with 12 bases in between. This CDR3 is 13 amino acids long. CDR3 nucleotide sequence: TGTGCCAGCAGCCAGGGGTGGAAAGGCGAGCAGTACTTC. Its protein product is CASSQGWKGEQYF.

The chain is built from TRBV6-4 and TRBJ1-2; maybe TRBD1 (6 bases). This CDR3 spans 15 amino acids. V was pared by 3 bases and J by 8 bases, with 19 bases between. The germline V gene encodes CDR1 MRHNA and CDR2 SNTAGT. CDR3 DNA sequence: TGTGCCAGCAGTGAGAATGGGGACACAGTGAGAGGCTACACCTTC. Translating it yields CASSENGDTVRGYTF.

This clonotype was seen more than once but under ten times. J is TRBJ1-1 and V is TRBV7-9, with unresolved D. With 0 bases removed from V and 1 base from J, the gap between germline ends came to 6 bases. The germline CDR1 and CDR2 sequences are SEHNR and FQNEAQ (reference sequence). This CDR3 is 14 amino acids long. CDR3 in amino acids: CASSLAHGNTEAFF. CDR3 nucleotides: TGTGCCAGCAGCTTAGCGCACGGGAACACTGAAGCTTTCTTT. The full variable domain, with the rest looked up from reference TRBV7-9 and TRBJ1-1, is DTGVSQNPRHKITKRGQNVTFRCDPISEHNRLYWYRQTLGQGPEFLTYFQNEAQLEKSRLLSDRFSAERPKGSFSTLEIQRTEQGDSAMYLCASSLAHGNTEAFFGQGTRLTVV.

This clonotype was seen a few times. This chain connects TRBV27 to TRBJ1-1; weak D call: TRBD1 (6 bases). This CDR3 has 13 residues. The ends were cut back, 5 bases at V and 4 bases at J, with 11 bases in the middle. The germline gives CDR1 MNHEY, CDR2 SMNVEV (reference sequence). This CDR3 reads CASSNPGVTEAFF. The CDR3 DNA reads as TGTGCCAGCAGTAACCCAGGGGTCACTGAAGCTTTCTTT.

Sample share makes this clonotype medium-sized. The chain couples TRBV20-1 to TRBJ2-1, with 12 bases identical to TRBD2. The CDR3 consists of 16 residues. V dropped 0 bases and J dropped 6; count of bases not matched to a gene: 6. Looked up from germline, CDR1 is DFQATT and CDR2 is SNEGSKA (reference sequence). The CDR3 DNA reads as TGCAGTGCTAGAGAACTAGCGGGGGGTCTCGGCAATGAGCAGTTCTTC. Translated: CSARELAGGLGNEQFF.

This clonotype occurred a few times. J is TRBJ1-1 and V is TRBV7-9, with D perhaps matching TRBD1 (6 bases). The CDR3 has 15 amino acids. V shed 8 bases and J shed 5 bases, with 21 bases lying between them. In germline, CDR1 is SEHNR, CDR2 FQNEAQ (reference sequence). The CDR3 DNA reads TGTGCCAGCGGGACATCCCAGAGGGGTAGTACTGAAGCTTTCTTT. Amino acids: CASGTSQRGSTEAFF.

This clonotype was counted at least ten times. The chain recombines TRBV7-3 with TRBJ2-3; D remains ambiguous. This CDR3 is built from 14 residues. Trimming shortened V by 5 bases and J by 1 base, and 10 bases separated the two germline ends. CDR1 and CDR2 (germline): SGHTA, FQGTGA. The CDR3 is CASSHASGTDTQYF. CDR3 sequence (DNA): TGTGCCAGCAGCCATGCCAGCGGCACAGATACGCAGTATTTT.

This clonotype was detected many times. The rearrangement joins TRBV10-3 to TRBJ2-7, with TRBD1 identical over 10 bases. The V segment lost 4 bases and the J segment 1 base; nucleotides outside the gene matches: 1. The CDR3 extends over 14 amino acids. From germline, CDR1 is ENHRY and CDR2 SYGVKD. The DNA of the CDR3 is TGTGCCATCAGTGGGACAGGGGGTTCCTACGAGCAGTACTTC. As protein: CAISGTGGSYEQYF.

This clonotype has a count of ten or more. The chain joins TRBV25-1 to TRBJ2-1; D might be TRBD1 (5 bases). Germline lookup yields CDR1 MGHDK and CDR2 SYGVNS. This CDR3 has 14 amino acids. Trimming took off 2 bases at V and 8 bases at J, with 13 bases between the two ends. The CDR3 nucleotides read TGTGCCAGCAGTGAACCGGGCCCCAGGGATGAGCAGTTCTTC. This sequence encodes CASSEPGPRDEQFF.

In this sample, this clonotype turned up many times. The V call is TRBV29-1, the J call TRBJ2-5; tentatively, D is TRBD1 (6 bases). Germline V gene data show CDR1 as SQVTM and CDR2 as ANQGSEA. The CDR3 runs to 14 residues. V dropped 2 bases and J dropped 4 bases, with 14 bases sitting between them. The CDR3 coding sequence is TGCAGCGTTGAATCCCAACAGGGATCAGAGACCCAGTACTTC. This codes for CSVESQQGSETQYF.

The genes are TRBV4-1 and TRBJ1-1; possible D gene TRBD1, 5 bases. The CDR3 is 14 amino acids. Germline loops: CDR1 MGHRA, CDR2 YSYEKL. Trimming cost V 4 bases and J 4 bases, with 13 bases left between them. CDR3 nucleotide sequence: TGCGCCAGCAGCCCCCGCGGGGGGAGCACTGAAGCTTTCTTT. Its protein product is CASSPRGGSTEAFF.

This clonotype has more than one count but fewer than ten. J is TRBJ1-1 and V is TRBV9; D is undetermined. Per germline, CDR1 SGDLS and CDR2 YYNGEE. CDR3 length equals 16 residues. With 2 bases removed from V and 7 bases from J, the gap between germline ends came to 21 bases. The CDR3 DNA sequence: TGTGCCAGCAGCGTCTATTCAAGCCCGGAAACGTATGAAGCTTTCTTT. This codes for CASSVYSSPETYEAFF.

This clonotype rates as medium-sized. The chain combines TRBV6-1 with TRBJ2-3; TRBD2 matches 9 bases. V gave up 1 base and J gave up 2 bases; unmatched junction bases: 4. The CDR3 spans 16 residues. Germline V gene sequence: CDR1 MNHNS, CDR2 SASEGT. The CDR3 protein is CASSEGGGGATDTQYF. CDR3 nucleotide sequence: TGTGCCAGCAGTGAAGGTGGCGGGGGGGCCACAGATACGCAGTATTTT.

This clonotype was counted a few times. This chain uses TRBV6-2 or TRBV6-3 with TRBJ2-5; 7 bases fit TRBD2. CDR1 is MNHEY and CDR2 is SVGEGT in the germline V gene. This CDR3 has 17 amino acids. J gave up 1 base and V 1 base, and 9 bases lay outside the gene matches. The DNA for the CDR3 is TGTGCCAGCAGTTACTGGCCTCAGCGCGGGGGCCAAGAGACCCAGTACTTC. Its protein is CASSYWPQRGGQETQYF.

This clonotype is categorized as medium-sized. The chain is built from TRBV10-3 and TRBJ2-7, with 7 bases fitting TRBD1. This CDR3 is 12 amino acids long. J was trimmed by 5 bases and V by 8 bases; bases with no gene match: 6. From germline, CDR1 is ENHRY and CDR2 SYGVKD. The CDR3 coding sequence is TGTGCCATCGGCCGACAGGGTAACGAGCAGTACTTC. It codes for CAIGRQGNEQYF.

In this sample, this clonotype turned up many times. The chain employs TRBV28 and TRBJ2-3; D assignment may be TRBD1 or TRBD2 (6 bases each). V was pared by 5 bases and J by 2 bases, with 17 bases between. This CDR3 is 16 amino acids long. CDR1 is MDHEN, CDR2 SYDVKM, per germline. The CDR3 DNA reads as TGTGCCAGCAGTGGCACGTGGGGGGCCCACACAGATACGCAGTATTTT. It is translated as CASSGTWGAHTDTQYF. The full variable domain, in which reference TRBV28 and TRBJ2-3 provide the parts outside the CDR3, is DVKVTQSSRYLVKRTGEKVFLECVQDMDHENMFWYRQDPGLGLRLIYFSYDVKMKEKGDIPEGYSVSREKKERFSLILESASTNQTSMYLCASSGTWGAHTDTQYFGPGTRLTVL.

By share of the sample, this clonotype is medium-sized (0.01 to 0.1%). The chain links TRBV27 to TRBJ1-1; D is uncertain. The CDR3 length is 13 residues. Per the germline V gene, CDR1 is MNHEY and CDR2 is SMNVEV (reference sequence). The V end lost 5 bases, the J end lost 0 bases, and 7 bases lay between the germline ends. CDR3 DNA sequence: TGTGCCAGCAGTACCCTAATGAACACTGAAGCTTTCTTT. It translates to CASSTLMNTEAFF.